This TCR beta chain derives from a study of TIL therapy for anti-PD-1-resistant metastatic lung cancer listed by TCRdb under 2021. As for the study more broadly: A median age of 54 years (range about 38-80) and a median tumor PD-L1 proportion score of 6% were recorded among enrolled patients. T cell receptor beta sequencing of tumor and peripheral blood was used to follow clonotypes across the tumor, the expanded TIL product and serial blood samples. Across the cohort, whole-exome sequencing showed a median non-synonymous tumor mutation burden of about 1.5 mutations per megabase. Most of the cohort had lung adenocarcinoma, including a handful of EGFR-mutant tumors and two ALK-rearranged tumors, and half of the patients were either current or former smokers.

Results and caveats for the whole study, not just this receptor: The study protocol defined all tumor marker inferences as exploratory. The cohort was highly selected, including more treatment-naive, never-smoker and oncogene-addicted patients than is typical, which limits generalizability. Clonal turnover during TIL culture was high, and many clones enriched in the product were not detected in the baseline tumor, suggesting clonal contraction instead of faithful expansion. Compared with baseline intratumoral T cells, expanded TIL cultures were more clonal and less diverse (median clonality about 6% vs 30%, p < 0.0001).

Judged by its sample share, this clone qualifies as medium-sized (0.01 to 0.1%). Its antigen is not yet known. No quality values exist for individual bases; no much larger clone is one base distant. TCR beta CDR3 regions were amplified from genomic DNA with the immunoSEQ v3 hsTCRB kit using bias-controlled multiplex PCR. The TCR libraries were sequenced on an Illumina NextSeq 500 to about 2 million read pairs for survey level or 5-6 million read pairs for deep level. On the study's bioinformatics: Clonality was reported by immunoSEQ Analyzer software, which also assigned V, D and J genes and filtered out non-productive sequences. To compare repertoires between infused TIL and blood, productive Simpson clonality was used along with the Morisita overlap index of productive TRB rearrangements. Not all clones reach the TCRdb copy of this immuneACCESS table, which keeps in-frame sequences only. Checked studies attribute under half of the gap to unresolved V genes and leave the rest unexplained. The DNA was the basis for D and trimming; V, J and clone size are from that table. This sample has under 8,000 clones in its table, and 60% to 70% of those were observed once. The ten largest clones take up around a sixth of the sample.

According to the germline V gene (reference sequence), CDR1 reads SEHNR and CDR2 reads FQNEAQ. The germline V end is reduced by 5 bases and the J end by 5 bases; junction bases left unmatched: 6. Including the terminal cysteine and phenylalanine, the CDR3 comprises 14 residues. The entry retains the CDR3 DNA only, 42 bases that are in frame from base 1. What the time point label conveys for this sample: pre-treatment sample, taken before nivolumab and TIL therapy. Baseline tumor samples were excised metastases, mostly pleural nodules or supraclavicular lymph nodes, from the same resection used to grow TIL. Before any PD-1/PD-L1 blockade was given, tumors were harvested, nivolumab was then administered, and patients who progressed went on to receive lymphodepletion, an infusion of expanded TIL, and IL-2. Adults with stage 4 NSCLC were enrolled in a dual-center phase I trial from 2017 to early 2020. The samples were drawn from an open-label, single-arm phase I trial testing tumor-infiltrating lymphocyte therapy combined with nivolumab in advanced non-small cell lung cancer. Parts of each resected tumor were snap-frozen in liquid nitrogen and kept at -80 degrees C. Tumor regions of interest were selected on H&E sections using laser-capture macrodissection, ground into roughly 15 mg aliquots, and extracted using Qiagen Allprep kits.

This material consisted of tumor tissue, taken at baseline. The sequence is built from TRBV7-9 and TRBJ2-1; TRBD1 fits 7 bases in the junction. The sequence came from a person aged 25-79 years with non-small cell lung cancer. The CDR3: CASSLRDSHNEQFF. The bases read TGTGCCAGCAGCCTCCGGGACAGTCACAATGAGCAGTTCTTC.